Given below is one T cell receptor beta chain in context. Its antigen is unknown. The CDR3 loop spans 19 amino acids. V was trimmed by 0 bases and J by 2 bases, leaving 23 bases between them. The germline V gene encodes CDR1 SGHDT and CDR2 YYEEEE. The data derive from a study of CD8+ T cells in alopecia areata. Findings of the study overall: Tissue-resident alphabeta T cells belonging to normal skin likewise get sequenced within scalp specimens. During tofacitinib treatment, many expanded lesional clones remained in scalp and blood.

Sequencing templates came from extracted RNA that was reverse transcribed into cDNA. TCRdb's copy holds only in-frame clones and misses some; the assay was immunoSEQ multiplex PCR. The profile shows about 200,000 clones, less than 70% of them singletons. Noted treatment: oral pan-JAK inhibitor, 5-10 mg twice daily. The rearrangement joins TRBV5-6 to TRBJ2-5; tentatively, D is TRBD1 or TRBD2 (5 bases each). The clonotype comes from a human donor with alopecia areata. Material: CD4+ T cells sorted from blood, obtained around week 50, from a patient treated with tofacitinib. The CDR3 DNA follows: TGTGCCAGCAGCTTGGGTCCCCCGGGACCTACTTCGCAGCAAGAGACCCAGTACTTC. This sequence encodes CASSLGPPGPTSQQETQYF.